Below are 13 T cell receptor beta chains sequenced from a single sample in a study of metastatic and nonmetastatic thyroid tumors. TCRdb ran MiXCR on the PCR reads. The data contain tens of thousands of clones, more than 10% of them singletons. Thyroid surgery was preceded by no treatment in any patient. The sequenced sample was blood. These receptors were collected from a male donor with papillary thyroid cancer or a benign thyroid nodule (not recorded which). Some clones in this sample may be carry-over from other donors' samples.

The CDR3: CSATSGPYEQYF. For the CDR3, the DNA is TGCAGTGCTACTAGCGGGCCCTACGAGCAGTACTTC. The V and J genes are TRBV20-1 and TRBJ2-7, with 8 bases aligning to TRBD2. J was trimmed by 2 bases and V by 4 bases; bases with no gene match: 1. The CDR3 contains 12 residues. CDR1 is DFQATT and CDR2 is SNEGSKA in the germline V gene (reference sequence).

Ten or more counts support this clone. The chain couples TRBV3-1 to TRBJ1-2, with 8 positions matching TRBD1. With 4 bases clipped from V and 4 bases from J, the junction kept 8 bases outside the gene matches. Looked up from germline, CDR1 is LGHDT and CDR2 is YNNKEL (reference sequence). The CDR3 consists of 15 residues. CDR3 sequence (DNA): TGTGCCAGCAGCCTCCGGGACAGGAGGGGCTATGGCTACACCTTC. Translating it yields CASSLRDRRGYGYTF.

In this sample, this clone turned up a few times. The V gene is TRBV7-2, the J gene TRBJ1-1; 7 nucleotides match TRBD1. The CDR3 consists of 12 residues. The germline CDR1 and CDR2 sequences are SGHTA and FQGNSA. Unmatched junction bases numbered 3, after V lost 3 bases and J lost 8 bases. CDR3 in amino acids: CASSFSTGEAFF. The CDR3 nucleotides read TGTGCCAGCAGCTTTTCGACAGGGGAAGCTTTCTTT.

This clone was seen ten or more times. The chain joins TRBV4-1 to TRBJ2-1; 11 bases match TRBD1. The CDR3 sequence is 17 residues long. V lost 4 bases and J lost 4; bases outside the gene matches: 9. The V gene's germline CDR1 is MGHRA and CDR2 YSYEKL. The CDR3 nucleotides are TGCGCCAGCAGCCCGATTTTCCGGGACAGGGGGTACAATGAGCAGTTCTTC. It specifies CASSPIFRDRGYNEQFF.

The CDR3 nucleotides are TGTGCCAGCAGTCCCTACAGGGGGCGTTCCCAATACGAGCAGTACTTC. Translating gives CASSPYRGRSQYEQYF. The rearrangement joins TRBV27 to TRBJ2-7; 9 bases map to TRBD1. V dropped 5 bases and J dropped 4; count of bases not matched to a gene: 12. The V gene's germline CDR1 is MNHEY and CDR2 SMNVEV (reference sequence). The CDR3 runs 16 residues.

The table lists this clone with many counts. V is TRBV11-1 and J is TRBJ2-1; D call uncertain. Trimming cost V 5 bases and J 2 bases, with 16 bases left between them. CDR3 length: 16 residues. The germline CDR1 and CDR2 sequences are SGHAT and FQDESV (reference sequence). The CDR3 spells CASSPNRIPPYNEQFF. The CDR3 DNA sequence: TGTGCCAGCAGCCCCAATAGAATACCCCCCTACAATGAGCAGTTCTTC.

This clone occurred a few times. This may arise from a read error, as a much more abundant clone is one base away. This sample also contains other DNA sequences that code for the same CDR3. The gene calls are TRBV3-1 and TRBJ2-7, with 10 bases matching TRBD1. Germline V CDR1 and CDR2: LGHDT, YNNKEL (reference sequence). The CDR3 spans 14 residues. CDR3 in amino acids: CASSQWDRGYEQYF. CDR3 DNA: TGTGCCAGCAGCCAATGGGACAGGGGCTACGAGCAGTATTTC.

Ten or more counts support this clone. The V call is TRBV14, the J call TRBJ2-5; D assignment may be TRBD1 or TRBD2 (5 bases each). This CDR3 spans 15 amino acids. Trimming took 3 bases from V and 0 from J, leaving 11 bases between them. Germline V CDR1 and CDR2: SGHDN, FVKESK. This chain's CDR3 is CASSQVTGHQETQYF. The CDR3 coding sequence is TGTGCCAGCAGCCAGGTGACGGGACACCAAGAGACCCAGTACTTC.

This clone occurred many times. The J gene is TRBJ2-5, the V gene TRBV19; possibly TRBD1 for D (6 bases). V lost 6 bases and J lost 9, with 14 bases in between. Germline loops: CDR1 LNHDA, CDR2 SQIVND (reference sequence). This CDR3 region has 12 residues. The CDR3, as DNA: TGTGCCAGTAGCGAAACACAGGGCCCCCAGTACTTC. As protein: CASSETQGPQYF.

This clone was counted many times. The chain employs TRBV6-5 and TRBJ1-1; D uncertain. Trimming cost V 0 bases and J 1 base, with 6 bases left between them. CDR1 and CDR2 from the germline V gene are MNHEY and SVGAGI. The CDR3 spans 14 residues. CDR3 amino acids: CASSYSRPNTEAFF. The CDR3 bases are TGTGCCAGCAGTTACTCTCGTCCGAACACTGAAGCTTTCTTT.

This clone ranks as medium-sized. The J gene is TRBJ2-3, the V gene TRBV15; D remains unclear. This CDR3 is 15 amino acids long. Germline CDR1 reads LNHNV; CDR2 reads YYDKDF (reference sequence). Trimming left V 0 bases short and J 2 bases short, with 9 bases between. As DNA, the CDR3 is TGTGCCACCAGCAGAGATTTCAGAGACACAGATACGCAGTATTTT. Translating it yields CATSRDFRDTDTQYF.

The chain uses TRBV4-1 and TRBJ2-7, with 12 bases identical to TRBD2. Germline lookup yields CDR1 MGHRA and CDR2 YSYEKL. This CDR3 is 18 amino acids long. After removal of 4 bases from V and 0 bases from J, the junction contained 10 bases not matched to a gene. CDR3 DNA: TGCGCCAGCAGCCGCGATACACTGACTAGCGGGAGCTCCTACGAGCAGTACTTC. Its protein product is CASSRDTLTSGSSYEQYF.

This clone was seen only a few times. V is TRBV6-1 and J is TRBJ2-3; the match to TRBD2 covers 9 bases. Trimming took 1 base from V and 3 from J; bases not matched to a gene: 5. The CDR3 sequence is 16 residues long. CDR1 and CDR2 from the germline V gene are MNHNS and SASEGT. CDR3 sequence (DNA): TGTGCCAGCAGTGAAGATGGCGGGGGGGCGACAGATACGCAGTATTTT. Its translation: CASSEDGGGATDTQYF.